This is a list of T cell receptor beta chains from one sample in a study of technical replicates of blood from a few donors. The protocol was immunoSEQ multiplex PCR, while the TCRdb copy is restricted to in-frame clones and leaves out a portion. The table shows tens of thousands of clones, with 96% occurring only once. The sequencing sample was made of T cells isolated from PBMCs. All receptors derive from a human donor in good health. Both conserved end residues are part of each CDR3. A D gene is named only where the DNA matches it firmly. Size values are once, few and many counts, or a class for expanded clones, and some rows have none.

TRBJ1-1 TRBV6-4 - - CASSATGNTEAFF TGTGCCAGCAGTGCCACAGGGAACACTGAAGCTTTCTTT
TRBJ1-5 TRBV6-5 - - CASSYSSSSNQPQHF TGTGCCAGCAGTTACTCGAGTTCTAGCAATCAGCCCCAGCATTTT
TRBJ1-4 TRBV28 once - CASSLGAATNEKLFF TGTGCCAGCAGTCTTGGGGCGGCAACTAATGAAAAACTGTTTTTT
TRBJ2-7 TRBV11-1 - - CASSRNRVSYEQYF TGTGCCAGCAGCAGAAACAGGGTCTCCTACGAGCAGTACTTC
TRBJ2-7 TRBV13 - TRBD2 CASSLTGTSVDYEQYF TGTGCCAGCAGCTTGACCGGGACTAGCGTAGACTACGAGCAGTACTTC
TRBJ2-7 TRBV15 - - CATSRDWTATYEQYF TGTGCCACCAGCAGAGACTGGACAGCTACCTACGAGCAGTACTTC
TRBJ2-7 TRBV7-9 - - CASSLGGTYYEQYF TGTGCCAGCAGCTTAGGAGGGACATACTACGAGCAGTACTTC
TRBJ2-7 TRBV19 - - CASSIGPTATYEQYF TGTGCCAGTAGTATCGGCCCGACAGCAACCTACGAGCAGTACTTC
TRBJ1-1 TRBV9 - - CASSAGAPVNTEAFF TGTGCCAGCAGCGCAGGGGCGCCCGTGAACACTGAAGCTTTCTTT
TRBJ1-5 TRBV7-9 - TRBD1 CASSATGDQPQHF TGTGCCAGCAGCGCCACAGGGGATCAGCCCCAGCATTTT
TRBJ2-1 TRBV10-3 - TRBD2 CAISESWEGQNEQFF TGTGCCATCAGTGAGTCGTGGGAGGGCCAGAATGAGCAGTTCTTC
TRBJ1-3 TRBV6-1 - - CASSGRAVYTIYF TGTGCCAGCAGTGGCCGTGCAGTATACACCATATATTTT
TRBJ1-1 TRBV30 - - CAWTSWRASNTEAFF TGTGCCTGGACAAGTTGGCGGGCCAGCAACACTGAAGCTTTCTTT
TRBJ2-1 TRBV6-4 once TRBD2 CASSESSGQYNEQFF TGTGCCAGCAGTGAGAGTAGCGGGCAGTACAATGAGCAGTTCTTC
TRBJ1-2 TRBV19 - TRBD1 CASSISGTGGVRYGYTF TGTGCCAGTAGTATCTCAGGGACAGGGGGCGTCCGCTATGGCTACACCTTC
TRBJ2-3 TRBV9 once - CASSVAGTDTQYF TGTGCCAGCAGCGTAGCTGGCACAGATACGCAGTATTTT
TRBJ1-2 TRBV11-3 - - CASSLQGDGYTF TGTGCCAGCAGTCTACAGGGTGATGGCTACACCTTC
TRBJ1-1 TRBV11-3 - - CASSSWGGTEAFF TGTGCCAGCAGCTCTTGGGGGGGCACTGAAGCTTTCTTT
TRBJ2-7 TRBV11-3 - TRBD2 CASSVGLADSEQYF TGTGCCAGCAGCGTGGGACTAGCGGATTCCGAGCAGTACTTC
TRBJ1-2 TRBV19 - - CASSLPVNYGYTF TGTGCCAGTAGTTTACCGGTTAACTATGGCTACACCTTC